This T cell receptor (beta chain) was captured in a study of T cells after yellow fever vaccination. TCRdb re-called the 5' RACE reads through MiXCR, storing one row per CDR3 protein. The profile covers hundreds of thousands of distinct CDR3 sequences, with about 19% appearing a single time and 14% taken by the ten largest. This clonotype appeared a few times. The germline gives CDR1 SGHTA, CDR2 FQGTGA. Trimming removed 1 base from V and 5 bases from J; junction bases left unmatched: 8. There are 17 residues in the CDR3. V gene TRBV7-3 combines with J gene TRBJ2-1; 10 bases fit TRBD2. This TCR was sampled from a man aged 25 to 40 who received the YFV17D yellow fever vaccine. Material: PBMCs, obtained 15 days after the yellow fever booster vaccination. This chain's CDR3 is CASSLSPMGLANNEQFF. As DNA, the CDR3 is TGTGCCAGCAGCTTAAGCCCCATGGGACTAGCGAACAATGAGCAGTTCTTC.